This is a list of T cell receptor beta chains from one sample in a study of PD-1 blockade in classical Hodgkin lymphoma. Repertoires were generated with immunoSEQ multiplex PCR, while TCRdb's copy carries only in-frame clones and drops some. This table holds over 20,000 clones, 71% found once. The sequencing here drew on peripheral blood mononuclear cells (PBMCs), taken at baseline. The origin of the receptors is a human donor with classical Hodgkin lymphoma. CDR3s include the opening cysteine and the closing phenylalanine or tryptophan. D genes are given only for firm matches. Clone size is given for some rows only: seen once, a few or many times, or a class if the clone is expanded.

D	V	J	size	DNA	CDR3
TRBD1	TRBV10-3	TRBJ2-1	.	TGTGCCATCAGGGAGGGACAGGGCTCCGAGCAGTTCTTC	CAIREGQGSEQFF
TRBD1	TRBV6-1	TRBJ1-6	.	TGTGCCAGCAGTGAAGGGAGGGACAGATCTAATTCACCCCTCCACTTT	CASSEGRDRSNSPLHF
.	TRBV4-3	TRBJ2-2	few	TGCGCCAGCAGCCAAGTCTCCCCGGGACCCATCACCGGGGAGCTGTTTTTT	CASSQVSPGPITGELFF
.	TRBV2	TRBJ1-5	.	TGTGCCAGCAGTGAAACCCGCCTAACAGGGCAGGGCAATCAGCCCCAGCATTTT	CASSETRLTGQGNQPQHF
.	TRBV29-1	TRBJ1-5	.	TGCAGCGTTGGGACAGATCCGGGGCAGCCCCAGCATTTT	CSVGTDPGQPQHF
.	TRBV6-4	TRBJ2-7	few	TGTGCCAGCACCGGACGACTTCATGGGACACGCTACGAGCAGTACTTC	CASTGRLHGTRYEQYF
.	TRBV5-4	TRBJ2-1	.	TGCGCCAGCAGCCACGGGACTCATTCCTACAATGAGCAGTTCTTC	CASSHGTHSYNEQFF
TRBD1	TRBV6-6	TRBJ1-5	.	TGTGCCAGCAGCCTGATTGACAGGGGGCCACTTAGGGCCCAGCATTTT	CASSLIDRGPLRAQHF
.	TRBV6-1	TRBJ1-2	.	TGTGCCAGCAGCGACCCGTCTAACTATGGCTACACCTTC	CASSDPSNYGYTF
.	TRBV6-6	TRBJ2-1	.	TGTGCCAGCAGTCTAGGGGGTGAGCAGTTCTTC	CASSLGGEQFF
TRBD1	TRBV28	TRBJ1-5	.	TGTGCCAGCAGTTTAGGATTAGCCGGACAGGGGGCTCGTAGCAATCAGCCCCAGCATTTT	CASSLGLAGQGARSNQPQHF
.	TRBV2	TRBJ2-2	.	TGTGCCAGCAGTGGGGTAGAGGGTGGGGTTCCCGGGGAGCTGTTTTTT	CASSGVEGGVPGELFF
TRBD1	TRBV19	TRBJ1-2	once	TGTGCCAGTAGTATATTACAGGGGATTGGCTACACCTTC	CASSILQGIGYTF
.	TRBV29-1	TRBJ2-7	.	TGCAAGACCACAGGGAAATTGACCTACGAGCAGTACTTC	CKTTGKLTYEQYF
.	TRBV5-1	TRBJ1-1	.	TGCGCCAGCAGCTTTTCCCCAGGAGTAGTCATGAACACTGAAGCTTTCTTT	CASSFSPGVVMNTEAFF
.	TRBV7-3	TRBJ1-5	few	TGTGCCAGCAGCTTAGTATGTCAGCCCCAGCATTTT	CASSLVCQPQHF
.	TRBV6-1	TRBJ2-3	.	TGTGCCAGCAGTGAGACGTTCACAGATACGCAGTATTTT	CASSETFTDTQYF
.	TRBV5-1	TRBJ2-5	few	TGCGCCAGCAGCTTGGTAGCCATGGGGGAGACCCAGTACTTC	CASSLVAMGETQYF
TRBD1	TRBV7-2	TRBJ2-3	once	TGTGCCAGCAGCCCGCGACAGGGAAACACAGATACGCAGTATTTT	CASSPRQGNTDTQYF
TRBD1	TRBV4-1	TRBJ1-5	.	TGCGCCAGCAGCCAAGATAGGGGACAGGGGCAGCCCCAGCATTTT	CASSQDRGQGQPQHF
.	TRBV19	TRBJ1-2	.	TGTGCCAGTAGTATCTTGTCCTCAGAGGTAGGCTACACCTTC	CASSILSSEVGYTF
TRBD2	TRBV4-1	TRBJ2-3	few	TGCGCCAGCAGCCAAGACTCCGGGGGGTCCACAGATACGCAGTATTTT	CASSQDSGGSTDTQYF
TRBD2	TRBV10-3	TRBJ2-4	.	TGTGCCACCGGGACTAGCGGGGGCACTCGGGGAAACATTCAGTACTTC	CATGTSGGTRGNIQYF
TRBD1	TRBV9	TRBJ2-1	.	TGTGCCAGCAGCGTAGACAGGGGTAGCTCCTACAATGAGCAGTTCTTC	CASSVDRGSSYNEQFF
.	TRBV7-9	TRBJ2-3	.	TGTGCCAGCAGCTTAGACGTAGGTGGTACAGATACGCAGTATTTT	CASSLDVGGTDTQYF
TRBD1	TRBV28	TRBJ1-4	.	TGTGCCAGCAGTTTATCCACGGACAGGGGGGTTGAAAAACTGTTTTTT	CASSLSTDRGVEKLFF
TRBD2	TRBV19	TRBJ2-2	few	TGTGCCAGTAGCTCACTAGCGGGAGCCACAAACGGGGAGCTGTTTTTT	CASSSLAGATNGELFF
.	TRBV5-6	TRBJ2-6	few	TGTGCCAGCAGCTTGGGACAGCTAAACGTCCTGACTTTC	CASSLGQLNVLTF
.	TRBV15	TRBJ2-5	few	TGTGCCACCGGCCAGGATGGCCAAGAGACCCAGTACTTC	CATGQDGQETQYF
TRBD1	TRBV15	TRBJ1-2	once	TGTGCCACCAGCAGAGGGGACAGAGACTATGGCTACACCTTC	CATSRGDRDYGYTF
TRBD1	TRBV28	TRBJ1-3	.	TGTGCCAGCAGTTTTCAGGGGGGCGGAAACACCATATATTTT	CASSFQGGGNTIYF
.	TRBV4-3	TRBJ2-1	.	TGCGCCAGCAGCCAAGAATTTGGAGGGCCTCAGTACACTGAGCAGTTCTTC	CASSQEFGGPQYTEQFF
.	TRBV7-9	TRBJ2-5	.	TGTGCCAGCTCCTCCCGGTTACGGGTCCAAGAGACCCAGTACTTC	CASSSRLRVQETQYF
.	TRBV19	TRBJ2-3	.	TGTGCCAGTGGTTTTCTCGCAGATACGCAGTATTTT	CASGFLADTQYF
.	TRBV7-2	TRBJ1-6	.	TGTGCCAGCAGCCCGCAAACGACAAATAATAATTCACCCCTCCACTTT	CASSPQTTNNNSPLHF
.	TRBV5-4	TRBJ2-5	.	TGTGCCAGCAGCTCGCGGGTACGAGAGACCCAGTACTTC	CASSSRVRETQYF
TRBD1	TRBV10-3	TRBJ1-4	.	TGTGCCATCAGTTTGGGACAGGGGATGGATGAAAAACTGTTTTTT	CAISLGQGMDEKLFF
TRBD1	TRBV29-1	TRBJ1-3	.	TGCAGCGTTGGTCAGGGGGTGGGAAACACCATATATTTT	CSVGQGVGNTIYF
TRBD2	TRBV7-9	TRBJ2-5	.	TGTGCCGAAGTCCACCCGGGGGAGGGAGAGACCCAGTACTTC	CAEVHPGEGETQYF
TRBD1	TRBV19	TRBJ1-2	few	TGTGCCAGTAGTTTTCTCGGGACAGGGGAGATGAATGGCTACACCTTC	CASSFLGTGEMNGYTF
TRBD1	TRBV5-1	TRBJ2-2	.	TGCGCCAGCAGCCCCGGGACAGTTAACGGGGAGCTGTTTTTT	CASSPGTVNGELFF
.	TRBV28	TRBJ2-7	few	TGTGCCACCTCAGTTTTAGGCGGGAATCACTACGAGCAGTACTTC	CATSVLGGNHYEQYF
TRBD1	TRBV4-3	TRBJ1-2	.	TGCGCCAGCAGTCTCGGTGCGTCGGGACAGTCGAACTATGGCTACACCTTC	CASSLGASGQSNYGYTF
TRBD2	TRBV19	TRBJ2-3	.	TGTGCCAGTAGTTGGAGCGGGAGCTTGGGAGATACGCAGTATTTT	CASSWSGSLGDTQYF
.	TRBV19	TRBJ1-5	.	TGTGCCAGTAGTATAATCGAGGTTAGCAATCAGCCCCAGCATTTT	CASSIIEVSNQPQHF
.	TRBV28	TRBJ2-1	.	TGTGCCAGCAGTTTGCCCCTGCAGGGGGAGCAGTTCTTC	CASSLPLQGEQFF
.	TRBV11-2	TRBJ2-3	.	TGTGCCAGCAGCTTAGCACTTGCTAGCACAGATACGCAGTATTTT	CASSLALASTDTQYF
.	TRBV5-8	TRBJ2-3	.	TGTGCCAGCAGCCTTTATAGCCCGGCGGGGACAGATACGCAGTATTTT	CASSLYSPAGTDTQYF
.	TRBV27	TRBJ2-3	.	TGTGCCAGCAGTTTACAGGGGCCAGATACGCAGTATTTT	CASSLQGPDTQYF
.	TRBV4-2	TRBJ1-4	.	TGTGCCAGCAGGTTCAGTGGGGAAAAACTGTTTTTT	CASRFSGEKLFF
.	TRBV30	TRBJ2-1	.	TGTGCCTGGAATGTAGGGGTAGGCTCCTACAATGAGCAGTTCTTC	CAWNVGVGSYNEQFF
TRBD1	TRBV29-1	TRBJ2-5	.	TGCAGCGTTGGTGGGGGACAGGGGGCAAAAGAGACCCAGTACTTC	CSVGGGQGAKETQYF
TRBD1	TRBV28	TRBJ2-3	.	TGTGCCAGCATGGGGAAACCGGGACAGGGGTCGCTCCCCACAGATACGCAGTATTTT	CASMGKPGQGSLPTDTQYF
TRBD2	TRBV6-1	TRBJ2-3	.	TGTGCCAGCAGTGATAAGGGACGGGAGGGCACAGATACGCAGTATTTT	CASSDKGREGTDTQYF
.	TRBV7-9	TRBJ1-5	.	TGTGCCAGCAGCTCGGGTGCTCAGCCCCAGCATTTT	CASSSGAQPQHF
TRBD2	TRBV5-1	TRBJ2-7	.	TGCGCCAGCAGCTTGTCTAGCGGGGACTCCTACGAGCAGTACTTC	CASSLSSGDSYEQYF
.	TRBV29-1	TRBJ2-1	once	TGCAGCGTTGAAGAGACGGGGGCCCCCTACAATGAGCAGTTCTTC	CSVEETGAPYNEQFF
TRBD2	TRBV5-4	TRBJ2-2	.	TGTGCCAGCAGTAGTGGACTAGCGGGAGCCACCGGGGAGCTGTTTTTT	CASSSGLAGATGELFF
TRBD2	TRBV10-3	TRBJ2-2	.	TGTGCCATCGCGGCTAGCGGGGGTACCGGGGAGCTGTTTTTT	CAIAASGGTGELFF
.	TRBV28	TRBJ1-1	few	TGTGCCAGCAGTACAGCTTTCTTT	CASSTAFF